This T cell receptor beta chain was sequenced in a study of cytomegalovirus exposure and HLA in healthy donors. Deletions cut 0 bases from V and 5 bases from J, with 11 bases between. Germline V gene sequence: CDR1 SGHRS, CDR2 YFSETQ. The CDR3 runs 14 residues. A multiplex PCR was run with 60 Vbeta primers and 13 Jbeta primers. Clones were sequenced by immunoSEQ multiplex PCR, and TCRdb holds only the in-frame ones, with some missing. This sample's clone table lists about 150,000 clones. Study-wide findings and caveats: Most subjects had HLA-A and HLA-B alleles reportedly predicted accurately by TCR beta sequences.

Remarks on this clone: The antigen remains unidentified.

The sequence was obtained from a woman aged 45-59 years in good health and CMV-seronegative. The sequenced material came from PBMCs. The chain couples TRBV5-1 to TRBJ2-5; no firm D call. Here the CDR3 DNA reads TGCGCCAGCAGCTTGGACAGTTATCAGGAGACCCAGTACTTC. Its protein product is CASSLDSYQETQYF.